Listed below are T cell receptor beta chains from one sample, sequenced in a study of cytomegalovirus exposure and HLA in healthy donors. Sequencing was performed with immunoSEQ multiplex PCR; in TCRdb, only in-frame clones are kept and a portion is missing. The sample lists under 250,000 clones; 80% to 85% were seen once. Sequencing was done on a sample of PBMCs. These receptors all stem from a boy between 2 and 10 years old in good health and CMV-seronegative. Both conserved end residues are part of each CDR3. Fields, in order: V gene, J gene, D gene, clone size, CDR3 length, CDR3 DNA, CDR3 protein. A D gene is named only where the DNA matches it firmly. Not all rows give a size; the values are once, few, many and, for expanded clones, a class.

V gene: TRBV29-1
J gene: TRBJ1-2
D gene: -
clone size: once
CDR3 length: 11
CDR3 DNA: TGCAGCTCGGAGGGGGGGAATGGCTACACCTTC
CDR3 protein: CSSEGGNGYTF

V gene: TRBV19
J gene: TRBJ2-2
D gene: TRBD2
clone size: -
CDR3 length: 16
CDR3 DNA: TGTGCCAGTAGTCCCGGACTAGCGGGAGCTACCGGGGAGCTGTTTTTT
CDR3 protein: CASSPGLAGATGELFF

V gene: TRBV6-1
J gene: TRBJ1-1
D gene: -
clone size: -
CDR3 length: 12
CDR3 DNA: TGTGCCAGCAGTATCCGGGACACAAAAGCTTTCTTT
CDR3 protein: CASSIRDTKAFF

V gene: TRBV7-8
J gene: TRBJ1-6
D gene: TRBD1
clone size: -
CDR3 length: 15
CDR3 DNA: TGTGCCAGCAGCGCCAAACAGGGGGCTCGATCACCCCTCCACTTT
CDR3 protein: CASSAKQGARSPLHF

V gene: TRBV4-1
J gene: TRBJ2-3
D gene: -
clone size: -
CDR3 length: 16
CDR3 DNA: TGCGCCAGCAGCCAAGAAGGGGGGGCTAACACAGATACGCAGTATTTT
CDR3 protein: CASSQEGGANTDTQYF

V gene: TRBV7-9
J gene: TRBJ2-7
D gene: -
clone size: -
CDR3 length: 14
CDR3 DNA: TGTTCCAGCAGCTCGGGGAGCGCAGCATACGAGCAGTACTTC
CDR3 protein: CSSSSGSAAYEQYF

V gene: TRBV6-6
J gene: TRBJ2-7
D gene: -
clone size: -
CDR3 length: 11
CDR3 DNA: TGTGCCAGCCAGAGGTCCTACGAGCAGTACTTC
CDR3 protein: CASQRSYEQYF

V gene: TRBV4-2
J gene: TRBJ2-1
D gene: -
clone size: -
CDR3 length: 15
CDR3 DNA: TGTGCCAGCAGCCAAGACGTGGGTGAACTAGTTTACCAGTTCTTC
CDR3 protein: CASSQDVGELVYQFF

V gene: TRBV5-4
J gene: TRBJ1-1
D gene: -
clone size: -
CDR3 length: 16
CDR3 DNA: TGTGCCAGCAGCCGACAAACAGGGAGCATGAACACTGAAGCTTTCTTT
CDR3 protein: CASSRQTGSMNTEAFF

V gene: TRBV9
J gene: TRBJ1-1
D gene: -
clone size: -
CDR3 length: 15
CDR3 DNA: TGTGCCAGCAGCACCAACAGGGACGGGAACACTGAAGCTTTCTTT
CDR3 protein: CASSTNRDGNTEAFF

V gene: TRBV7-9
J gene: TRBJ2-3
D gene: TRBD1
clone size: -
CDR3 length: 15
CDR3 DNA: TGTGCCAGCAGTCGGACAGGGGGCTACACAGATACGCAGTATTTT
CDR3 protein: CASSRTGGYTDTQYF

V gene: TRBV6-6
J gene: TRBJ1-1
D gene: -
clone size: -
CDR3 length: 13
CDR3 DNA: TGTGCCAGCAATGGAGGAAAGAACACTGAAGCTTTCTTT
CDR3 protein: CASNGGKNTEAFF

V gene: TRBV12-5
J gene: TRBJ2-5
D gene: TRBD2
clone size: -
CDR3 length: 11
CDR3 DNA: TGTGCTAGTGGTTTACTAGCGCCGGGGAACTTC
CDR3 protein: CASGLLAPGNF

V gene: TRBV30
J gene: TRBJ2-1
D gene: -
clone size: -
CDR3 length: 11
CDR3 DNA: TGTGCCTGGAGTAACAACAATGAGCAGTTCTTC
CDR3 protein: CAWSNNNEQFF

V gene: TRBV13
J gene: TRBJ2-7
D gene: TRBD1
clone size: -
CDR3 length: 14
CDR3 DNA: TGTGCCAGCAGCTTCAGGACAGGGGGCAACGAGCAGTACTTC
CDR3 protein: CASSFRTGGNEQYF

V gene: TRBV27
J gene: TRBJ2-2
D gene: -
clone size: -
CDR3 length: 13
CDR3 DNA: TGTGCCAGCAGTCCTACTAGAACCGGGGAGCTGTTTTTT
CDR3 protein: CASSPTRTGELFF

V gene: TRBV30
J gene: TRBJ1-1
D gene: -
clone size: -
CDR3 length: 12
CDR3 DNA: TGTGCCTGGACCCCACGGGGCACTGAAGCTTTCTTT
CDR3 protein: CAWTPRGTEAFF

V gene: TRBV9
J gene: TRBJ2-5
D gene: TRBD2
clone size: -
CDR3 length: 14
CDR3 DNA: TGTGCCAGCAGCGCCACTAGCGGCCAAGAGACCCAGTACTTC
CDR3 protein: CASSATSGQETQYF

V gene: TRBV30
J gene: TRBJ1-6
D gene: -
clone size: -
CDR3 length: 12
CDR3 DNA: TGTGCCTGGCAGGGTAATAATTCACCCCTCCACTTT
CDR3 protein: CAWQGNNSPLHF

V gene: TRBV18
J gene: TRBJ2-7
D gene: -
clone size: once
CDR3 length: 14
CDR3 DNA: TGTGCCAGCTCACCGGAGGCGGGGCCGAGGGAGCAGTACTTC
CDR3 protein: CASSPEAGPREQYF

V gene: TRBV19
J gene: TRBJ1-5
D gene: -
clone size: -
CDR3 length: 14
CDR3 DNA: TGTGCCAGTAGTATAGCCCTTAGCAATCAGCCCCAGCATTTT
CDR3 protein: CASSIALSNQPQHF

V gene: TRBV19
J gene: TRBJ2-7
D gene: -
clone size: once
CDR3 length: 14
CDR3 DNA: TGTGCCAGTAGTGCAAATCCTAGCGTTTACGAGCAGTACTTC
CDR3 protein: CASSANPSVYEQYF

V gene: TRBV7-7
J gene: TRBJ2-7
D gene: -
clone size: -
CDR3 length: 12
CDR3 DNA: TGTGCTAGCAGCTACAGCTCCTACGAGCAGTACTTC
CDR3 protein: CASSYSSYEQYF

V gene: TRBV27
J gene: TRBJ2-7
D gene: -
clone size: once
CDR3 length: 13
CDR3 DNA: TGTGCCAGCAGTTTCGGACAGCCCTACGAGCAGTACTTC
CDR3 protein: CASSFGQPYEQYF

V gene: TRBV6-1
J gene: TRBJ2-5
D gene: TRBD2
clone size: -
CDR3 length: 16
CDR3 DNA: TGTGCCAGCAGTGATCCCTGGCGGGGGATGGCGGAGACCCAGTACTTC
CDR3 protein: CASSDPWRGMAETQYF

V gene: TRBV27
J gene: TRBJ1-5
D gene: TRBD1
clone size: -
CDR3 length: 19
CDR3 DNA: TGTGCCAGCAGGAAGAGCCTGGGACAGGGGGCCTCCAGCAATCAGCCCCAGCATTTT
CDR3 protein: CASRKSLGQGASSNQPQHF

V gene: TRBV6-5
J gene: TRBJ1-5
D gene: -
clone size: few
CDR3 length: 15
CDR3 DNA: TGTGCCAGCAGTTTTACGGGATCTAGCAATCAGCCCCAGCATTTT
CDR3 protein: CASSFTGSSNQPQHF

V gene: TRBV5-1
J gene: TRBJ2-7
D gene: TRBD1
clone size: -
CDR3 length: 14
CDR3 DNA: TGCGCCAGCAGCTCGGACAGGAATCCCTACGAGCAGTACTTC
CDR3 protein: CASSSDRNPYEQYF

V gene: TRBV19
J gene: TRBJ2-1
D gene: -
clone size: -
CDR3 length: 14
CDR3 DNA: TGTGCCAGTAGTATAGGAGAAGGCGGTAATGAGCAGTTCTTC
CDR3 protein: CASSIGEGGNEQFF

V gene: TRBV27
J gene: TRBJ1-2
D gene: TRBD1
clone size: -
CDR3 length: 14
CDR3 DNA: TGTGCCAGCAGCCGTGGACAGGGGCTTTATGGCTACACCTTC
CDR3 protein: CASSRGQGLYGYTF

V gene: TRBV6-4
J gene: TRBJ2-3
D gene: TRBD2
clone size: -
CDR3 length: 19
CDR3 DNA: TGTGCCAGCAGTGAAAGGGGATTTGCGGGGGGGCAGAGCACAGATACGCAGTATTTT
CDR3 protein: CASSERGFAGGQSTDTQYF

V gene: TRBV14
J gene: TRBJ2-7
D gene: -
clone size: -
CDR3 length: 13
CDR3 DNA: TGTGCCAGCAGCCAAGGGAGGGCGTACGAGCAGTACTTC
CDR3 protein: CASSQGRAYEQYF

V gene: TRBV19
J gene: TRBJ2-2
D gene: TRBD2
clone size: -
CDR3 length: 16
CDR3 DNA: TGTGCCAGTAGTGTCTGGGAGGGAGGGCACACCGGGGAGCTGTTTTTT
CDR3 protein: CASSVWEGGHTGELFF

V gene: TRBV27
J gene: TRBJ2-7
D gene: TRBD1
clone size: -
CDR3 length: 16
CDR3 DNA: TGTGCCAGCAGTTTATGGGGGGGACAGGGGGCCTACGAGCAGTACTTC
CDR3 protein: CASSLWGGQGAYEQYF

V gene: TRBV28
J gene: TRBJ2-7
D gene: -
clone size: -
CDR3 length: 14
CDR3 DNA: TGTGCCAGCAGTTTGTCAGGGTCTACCTACGAGCAGTACTTC
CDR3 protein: CASSLSGSTYEQYF

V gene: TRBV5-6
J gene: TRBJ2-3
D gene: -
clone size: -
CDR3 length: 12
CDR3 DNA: TGTGCCAGCAGCGAAGGAGGTACCCCGCAGTATTTT
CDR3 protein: CASSEGGTPQYF

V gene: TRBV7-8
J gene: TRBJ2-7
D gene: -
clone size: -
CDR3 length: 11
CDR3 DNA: TGTGCCAGCAGCCCCCAGAACGAGCAGTACTTC
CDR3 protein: CASSPQNEQYF

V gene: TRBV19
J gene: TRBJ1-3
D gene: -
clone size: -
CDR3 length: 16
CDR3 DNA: TGTGCCAGTAGTTATCCGGGGTTCCACTCTGGAAACACCATATATTTT
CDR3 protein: CASSYPGFHSGNTIYF

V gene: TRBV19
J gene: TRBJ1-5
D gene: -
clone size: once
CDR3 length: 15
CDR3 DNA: TGTGCCAGTATCCCCCAGGGGACGCCCAATCAGCCCCAGCATTTT
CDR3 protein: CASIPQGTPNQPQHF

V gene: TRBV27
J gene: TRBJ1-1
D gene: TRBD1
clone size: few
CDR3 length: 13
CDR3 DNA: TGTGCCAGCTTAGGGGGCAAGGACACTGAAGCTTTCTTT
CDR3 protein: CASLGGKDTEAFF

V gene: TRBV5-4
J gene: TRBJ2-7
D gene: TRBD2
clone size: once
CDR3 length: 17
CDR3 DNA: TGTGCCAGCAGCTTGGAAGGCGCGCGGGAGATCGTCGACGAGCAGTACTTC
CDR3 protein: CASSLEGAREIVDEQYF

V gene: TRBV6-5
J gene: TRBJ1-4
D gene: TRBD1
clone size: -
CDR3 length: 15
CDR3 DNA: TGTGCCAGCAGTGGGGACAGGAGATCGAATGAAAAACTGTTTTTT
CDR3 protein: CASSGDRRSNEKLFF

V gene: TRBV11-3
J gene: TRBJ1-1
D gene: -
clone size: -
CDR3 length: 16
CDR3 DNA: TGTGCCAGCAGCTCCCCCTTGCCAGACATGAACACTGAAGCTTTCTTT
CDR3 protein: CASSSPLPDMNTEAFF

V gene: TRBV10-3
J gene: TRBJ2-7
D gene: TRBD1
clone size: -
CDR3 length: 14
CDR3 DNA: TGTGCCATCGGAGGACAGGGTAAGGTCTACGAGCAGTACTTC
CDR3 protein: CAIGGQGKVYEQYF

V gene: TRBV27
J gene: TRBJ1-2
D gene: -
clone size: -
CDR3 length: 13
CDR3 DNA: TGTGCCAGCAGTTCCCCAGGGAACTATGGCTACACCTTC
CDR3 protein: CASSSPGNYGYTF

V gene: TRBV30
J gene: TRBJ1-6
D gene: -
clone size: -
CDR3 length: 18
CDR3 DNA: TGTGCCTGGAGTGTACCAAGGTCGGGGGATCTCTATAATTCACCCCTCCACTTT
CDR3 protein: CAWSVPRSGDLYNSPLHF

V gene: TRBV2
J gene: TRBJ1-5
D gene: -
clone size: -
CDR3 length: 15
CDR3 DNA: TGTGCCAGCAGTGCTATTGCAGGGGGCAATCAGCCCCAGCATTTT
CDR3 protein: CASSAIAGGNQPQHF

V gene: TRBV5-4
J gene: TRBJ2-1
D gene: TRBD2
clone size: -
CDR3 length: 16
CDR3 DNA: TGTGCCAGCAGCCCCTTGAGCGGGAGAGGTACCAATGAGCAGTTCTTC
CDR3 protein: CASSPLSGRGTNEQFF

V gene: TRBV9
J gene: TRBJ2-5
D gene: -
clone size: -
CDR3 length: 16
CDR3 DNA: TGTGCCAGCAGCCCCTCGGGTGGAGGAGACTCAGAGACCCAGTACTTC
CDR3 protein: CASSPSGGGDSETQYF

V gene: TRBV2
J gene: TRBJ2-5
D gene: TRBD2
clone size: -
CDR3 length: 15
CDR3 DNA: TGTGCCAGCAACCGAGCCGGGACTAGTGTAGAGACCCAGTACTTC
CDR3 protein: CASNRAGTSVETQYF

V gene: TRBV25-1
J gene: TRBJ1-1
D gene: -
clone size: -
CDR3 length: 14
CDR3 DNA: TGTGCCAGCAGCGCGCAGGGCGTGGACACTGAAGCTTTCTTT
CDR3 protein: CASSAQGVDTEAFF

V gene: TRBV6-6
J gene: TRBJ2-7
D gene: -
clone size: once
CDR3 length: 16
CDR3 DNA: TGTGCCAGCAGTCCCCCGGGGACTGCCAGATCCTACGAGCAGTACTTC
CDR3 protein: CASSPPGTARSYEQYF